The 4 T cell receptor beta chains below come from one sample, sequenced in a study of cytomegalovirus exposure and HLA in healthy donors. PCR involved 60 Vbeta and 13 Jbeta primers. Produced via immunoSEQ multiplex PCR; TCRdb's table is partial and in-frame only. The sample consists of 150,000 to 200,000 clones, roughly 79% of them appearing once. The source material was PBMCs. These receptors originate from a woman between 25 and 40 years old in good health and CMV-seropositive.

The V gene is TRBV28, the J gene TRBJ2-1, with D tentatively TRBD1 (5 bases). The V and J ends lost 1 base and 8 bases respectively, with 9 bases between them. CDR3 length: 13 amino acids. Germline loops: CDR1 MDHEN, CDR2 SYDVKM. CDR3 nucleotides: TGTGCCAGCAGTTTATCCAACAGGCATGAGCAGTTCTTC. Protein sequence: CASSLSNRHEQFF. Combining the CDR3 with reference TRBV28 and TRBJ2-1 gives the whole variable domain DVKVTQSSRYLVKRTGEKVFLECVQDMDHENMFWYRQDPGLGLRLIYFSYDVKMKEKGDIPEGYSVSREKKERFSLILESASTNQTSMYLCASSLSNRHEQFFGPGTRLTVL.

The genes are TRBV6-5 and TRBJ1-6, with a possible D match to TRBD1 (5 bases). The ends were cut back, 6 bases at V and 15 bases at J, with 12 bases in the middle. CDR3 size: 11 residues. Germline CDR1 is MNHEY and CDR2 is SVGAGI. CDR3 DNA sequence: TGTGCCAGCAGCCCCGCCCAGGGCCTCCACTTT. This sequence encodes CASSPAQGLHF.

The CDR3 sequence is CASSTWGVTEAFF. Written as DNA, the CDR3 is TGTGCCAGCAGTACTTGGGGGGTTACTGAAGCTTTCTTT. The rearrangement links TRBV27 to TRBJ1-1; tentative D call: TRBD1 (5 bases). V was clipped by 5 bases and J by 5 bases, with 12 bases between them. Germline values: CDR1 MNHEY, CDR2 SMNVEV (reference sequence). This CDR3 region has 13 residues.

The genes are TRBV13 and TRBJ2-1; 13 nucleotides line up with TRBD2. This CDR3 contains 15 residues. The ends lost 5 bases at V and 7 bases at J; junction bases unmatched: 5. CDR1 PRHDT and CDR2 FYEKMQ come from the germline V gene (reference sequence). The CDR3 DNA reads TGTGCCAGCAGCGGTCCGGGACTAGCGGGGAATGAGCAGTTCTTC. Translating gives CASSGPGLAGNEQFF.